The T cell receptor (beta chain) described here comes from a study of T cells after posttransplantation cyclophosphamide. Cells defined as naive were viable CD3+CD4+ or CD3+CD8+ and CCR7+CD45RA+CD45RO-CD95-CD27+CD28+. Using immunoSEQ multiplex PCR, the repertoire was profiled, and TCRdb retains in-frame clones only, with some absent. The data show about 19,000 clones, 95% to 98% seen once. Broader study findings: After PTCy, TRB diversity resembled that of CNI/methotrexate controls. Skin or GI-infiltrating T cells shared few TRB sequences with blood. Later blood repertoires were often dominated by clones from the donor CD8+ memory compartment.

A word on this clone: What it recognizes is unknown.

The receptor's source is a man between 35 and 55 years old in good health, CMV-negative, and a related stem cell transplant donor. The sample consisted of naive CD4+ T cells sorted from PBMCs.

The CDR3 DNA is TGTGCCAGCAGTTTACTGTGGGGCTCCGGGGAGCTGTTTTTT. This encodes CASSLLWGSGELFF. The rearrangement links TRBV28 to TRBJ2-2; tentative D call: TRBD1 (5 bases). The CDR3 length is 14 residues. Germline V CDR1 and CDR2: MDHEN, SYDVKM. The V and J ends lost 2 bases and 6 bases respectively, with 10 bases between them.